The 14 T cell receptor beta chains given below trace back to one sample, sequenced in a study of blood T cell repertoires in COVID-19. Libraries were prepared by immunoSEQ multiplex PCR; TCRdb keeps only in-frame clonotypes and omits some of them. The sample includes approximately 170,000 clones, less than 85% of them seen just once. Sequences were obtained from peripheral blood. These receptor sequences come from a woman between 50 and 59 years old with acute or convalescent COVID-19.

V and J are TRBV28 and TRBJ1-2; a weak D match, TRBD1 (5 bases). The CDR3 spans 12 residues. Germline V gene data show CDR1 as MDHEN and CDR2 as SYDVKM. With 5 bases removed from V and 8 bases from J, the gap between germline ends came to 12 bases. As DNA, the CDR3 is TGTGCCAGCAGTGTACTACAGGAAGGCTACACCTTC. Encoded protein: CASSVLQEGYTF.

The chain has TRBV28 and TRBJ1-6, with unresolved D. The germline V gene encodes CDR1 MDHEN and CDR2 SYDVKM. The CDR3 runs 13 residues. V was cut by 7 bases and J by 3 bases, with 7 bases left in between. The CDR3: CASTVSYNSPLHF. Written as DNA, the CDR3 is TGTGCCAGCACAGTCAGCTATAATTCACCCCTCCACTTT.

This chain joins TRBV28 and TRBJ2-5; 11 bases map to TRBD2. CDR1 and CDR2 from the germline V gene are MDHEN and SYDVKM. The length of the CDR3 is 15 residues. The V segment lost 5 bases and the J segment 5 bases; nucleotides outside the gene matches: 7. The CDR3 nucleotides read TGTGCCAGCAGTATACTAGCGGGAGTTCATGAGACCCAGTACTTC. It encodes CASSILAGVHETQYF.

This rearrangement joins TRBV19 to TRBJ1-6, with TRBD1 as a possible D gene (6 bases). Trimming shortened V by 6 bases and J by 9 bases, and 18 bases separated the two germline ends. This CDR3 contains 15 residues. From germline, CDR1 is LNHDA and CDR2 SQIVND (reference sequence). CDR3 loop: CASSHRDIEGSPLHF. The CDR3 bases are TGTGCCAGTAGCCACCGGGACATTGAAGGTTCACCCCTCCACTTT. Looking up the rest from reference TRBV19 and TRBJ1-6 gives the full variable domain: DGGITQSPKYLFRKEGQNVTLSCEQNLNHDAMYWYRQDPGQGLRLIYYSQIVNDFQKGDIAEGYSVSREKKESFPLTVTSAQKNPTAFYLCASSHRDIEGSPLHFGNGTRLTVT.

The rearrangement joins TRBV15 to TRBJ1-6; a weak D match, TRBD1 (5 bases). The germline gives CDR1 LNHNV, CDR2 YYDKDF (reference sequence). The CDR3 extends over 18 amino acids. The germline V and J ends were trimmed by 0 bases and 9 bases, with 21 bases remaining between them. The CDR3: CATSRDQPGFRLGSPLHF. In DNA, the CDR3 is TGTGCCACCAGCAGAGATCAGCCAGGGTTCAGGCTAGGTTCACCCCTCCACTTT.

On this clone itself: Other DNA sequences in this sample translate to the same CDR3. The V gene is TRBV3-1 (or the pseudogene TRBV3-2), the J gene TRBJ2-7; TRBD2 aligns across 12 bases. The junction had 10 bases not matched to a gene; V was cut back by 3 bases and J by 7 bases. The CDR3 runs to 16 residues. The germline V gene has CDR1 LGHDT and CDR2 YNNKEL (reference sequence). CDR3 in DNA: TGTGCCAGCAGCCAGGTCCTAGCGGGGGGGCCGGGAGAGCAGTACTTC. Its protein product is CASSQVLAGGPGEQYF.

This clone was detected only once. The gene calls are TRBV9 and TRBJ2-1; tentatively, D is TRBD1 (5 bases). The CDR3 is made up of 15 amino acids. Germline V CDR1 and CDR2: SGDLS, YYNGEE. V lost 3 bases to trimming and J lost 0 bases, with 10 bases between them. The CDR3 loop reads CASSGTGPSYNEQFF. CDR3 nucleotides: TGTGCCAGCAGCGGCACAGGTCCCTCCTACAATGAGCAGTTCTTC.

The chain joins TRBV7-9 to TRBJ2-1; D remains unclear. The CDR3 length is 12 residues. The germline V and J ends were trimmed by 5 bases and 6 bases, with 8 bases remaining between them. Germline V gives CDR1 SEHNR, CDR2 FQNEAQ (reference sequence). CDR3: CASSPPGNEQFF. CDR3 bases: TGTGCCAGCAGCCCCCCCGGCAATGAGCAGTTCTTC.

The chain combines TRBV23-1 with TRBJ2-7; TRBD1 matches at 7 bases. TRBV23-1 is annotated as an ORF whose role is uncertain. The CDR3 totals 18 residues. J gave up 0 bases and V 2 bases, and 13 bases lay outside the gene matches. CDR3 in DNA: TGCGCCAGCAGTCAAGGGGGAGCGGTGGGGACAGACTCCTACGAGCAGTACTTC. Translating it yields CASSQGGAVGTDSYEQYF.

The chain recombines TRBV5-1 with TRBJ1-2, with 8 nucleotides matching TRBD1. From germline, CDR1 is SGHRS and CDR2 YFSETQ. This CDR3 spans 16 amino acids. Losses at the gene ends were 4 bases for V and 5 bases for J; bases not matched to a gene: 13. CDR3 protein: CASSTTGTGGDYGYTF. In DNA, the CDR3 is TGCGCCAGCAGCACGACCGGGACAGGAGGGGATTATGGCTACACCTTC. Based on the CDR3 plus reference TRBV5-1 and TRBJ1-2, the full variable domain is KAGVTQTPRYLIKTRGQQVTLSCSPISGHRSVSWYQQTPGQGLQFLFEYFSETQRNKGNFPGRFSGRQFSNSRSEMNVSTLELGDSALYLCASSTTGTGGDYGYTFGSGTRLTVV.

V is TRBV15 and J is TRBJ2-3; tentatively, D is TRBD1 (5 bases). The CDR3 is made up of 15 amino acids. CDR1 and CDR2 (germline): LNHNV, YYDKDF (reference sequence). The V and J ends lost 3 bases and 1 base respectively, with 11 bases between them. The CDR3 loop reads CATSSNRLGTDTQYF. CDR3 DNA sequence: TGTGCCACCAGCAGCAACAGGCTAGGCACAGATACGCAGTATTTT.

The V call is TRBV28, the J call TRBJ2-1; 10 bases fit TRBD2. Losses at the gene ends were 6 bases for V and 3 bases for J; bases not matched to a gene: 17. The CDR3 totals 19 residues. Germline CDR1 and CDR2: MDHEN and SYDVKM. Here the CDR3 DNA reads TGTGCCAGCAGCCCCATTCGGACTAGCGGAGATTACTTCTACAATGAGCAGTTCTTC. Its protein product is CASSPIRTSGDYFYNEQFF. Full variable domain (outside the CDR3, taken from reference TRBV28 and TRBJ2-1): DVKVTQSSRYLVKRTGEKVFLECVQDMDHENMFWYRQDPGLGLRLIYFSYDVKMKEKGDIPEGYSVSREKKERFSLILESASTNQTSMYLCASSPIRTSGDYFYNEQFFGPGTRLTVL.

The chain has TRBV15 and TRBJ2-5; possibly TRBD2 for D (6 bases). The CDR3 is 15 residues long. The V gene lost 0 bases and the J gene lost 2 bases, with 10 bases spanning the gap. Per germline, CDR1 LNHNV and CDR2 YYDKDF (reference sequence). CDR3 in DNA: TGTGCCACCAGCAGAGATCTGGGAGGACAAGAGACCCAGTACTTC. Its protein product is CATSRDLGGQETQYF.

This clone appeared a few times. The chain carries TRBV9 and TRBJ1-4; no reliable D call. Trimming pared 0 bases from V and 3 bases from J, leaving 9 bases between. Germline V gene sequence: CDR1 SGDLS, CDR2 YYNGEE. The CDR3 is 15 residues long. CDR3 bases: TGTGCCAGCAGCGTAGGGGTTGGGCCTAATGAAAAACTGTTTTTT. It codes for CASSVGVGPNEKLFF.